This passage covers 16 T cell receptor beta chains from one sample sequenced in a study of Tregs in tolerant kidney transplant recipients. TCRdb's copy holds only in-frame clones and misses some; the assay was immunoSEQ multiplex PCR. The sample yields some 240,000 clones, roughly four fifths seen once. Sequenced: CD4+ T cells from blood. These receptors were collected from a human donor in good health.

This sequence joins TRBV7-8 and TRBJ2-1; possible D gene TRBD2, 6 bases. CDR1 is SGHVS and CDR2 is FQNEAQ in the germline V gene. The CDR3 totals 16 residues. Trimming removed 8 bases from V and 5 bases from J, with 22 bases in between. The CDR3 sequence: CASGLREASWDNEQFF. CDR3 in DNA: TGTGCCAGCGGGTTGAGGGAGGCCTCTTGGGACAATGAGCAGTTCTTC.

The CDR3 coding sequence is TGTGCCAGCAGTGATATTAGCGGGGTTGCAGATACGCAGTATTTT. Its protein product is CASSDISGVADTQYF. The chain carries TRBV25-1 and TRBJ2-3, with TRBD2 identical over 8 bases. Germline trimming cut 3 bases from V and 4 bases from J; bases unmatched to any gene: 6. This CDR3 is 15 amino acids long. Germline V CDR1 and CDR2: MGHDK, SYGVNS. Together with reference TRBV25-1 and TRBJ2-3, the CDR3 gives the full variable domain: EADIYQTPRYLVIGTGKKITLECSQTMGHDKMYWYQQDPGMELHLIHYSYGVNSTEKGDLSSESTVSRIRTEHFPLTLESARPSHTSQYLCASSDISGVADTQYFGPGTRLTVL.

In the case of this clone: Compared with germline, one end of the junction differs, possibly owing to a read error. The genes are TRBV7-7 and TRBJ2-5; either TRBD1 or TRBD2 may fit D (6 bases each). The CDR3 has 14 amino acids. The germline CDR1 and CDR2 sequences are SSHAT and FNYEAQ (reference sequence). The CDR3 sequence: CASSLGGLGETQYF. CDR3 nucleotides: TGTGCTAGCAGCTTAGGGGGACTGGGGGAGACCCAGTACTTC.

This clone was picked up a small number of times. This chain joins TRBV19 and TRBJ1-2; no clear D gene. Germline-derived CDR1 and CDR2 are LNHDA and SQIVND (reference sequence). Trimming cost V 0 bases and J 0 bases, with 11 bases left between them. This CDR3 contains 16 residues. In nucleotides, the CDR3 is TGTGCCAGTAGTATAGAGGCGCGTACTCCTAACTATGGCTACACCTTC. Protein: CASSIEARTPNYGYTF.

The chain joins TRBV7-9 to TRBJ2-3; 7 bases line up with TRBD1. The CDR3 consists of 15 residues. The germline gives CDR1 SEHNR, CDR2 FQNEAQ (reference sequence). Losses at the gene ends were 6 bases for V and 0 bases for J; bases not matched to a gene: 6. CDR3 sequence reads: CASSPGQISTDTQYF. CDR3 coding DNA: TGTGCCAGCAGTCCGGGACAGATAAGCACAGATACGCAGTATTTT.

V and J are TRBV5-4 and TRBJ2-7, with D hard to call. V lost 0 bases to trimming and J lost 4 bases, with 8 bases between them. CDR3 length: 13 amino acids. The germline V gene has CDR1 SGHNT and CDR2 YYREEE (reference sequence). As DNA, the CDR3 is TGTGCCAGCAGCTTGGGTGAACCTTACGAGCAGTACTTC. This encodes CASSLGEPYEQYF.

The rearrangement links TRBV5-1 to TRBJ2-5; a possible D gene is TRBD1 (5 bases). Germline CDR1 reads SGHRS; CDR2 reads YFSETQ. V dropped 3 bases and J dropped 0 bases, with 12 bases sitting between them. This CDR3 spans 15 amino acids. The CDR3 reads CASSSLGLYQETQYF. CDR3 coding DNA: TGCGCCAGCAGCTCCCTGGGGCTGTACCAAGAGACCCAGTACTTC.

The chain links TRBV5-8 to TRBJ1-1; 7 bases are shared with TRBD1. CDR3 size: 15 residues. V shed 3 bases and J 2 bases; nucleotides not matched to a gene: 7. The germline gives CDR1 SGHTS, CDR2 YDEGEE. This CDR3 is CASSSGDRDNTEAFF. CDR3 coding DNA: TGTGCCAGCAGCTCCGGAGACAGGGATAACACTGAAGCTTTCTTT.

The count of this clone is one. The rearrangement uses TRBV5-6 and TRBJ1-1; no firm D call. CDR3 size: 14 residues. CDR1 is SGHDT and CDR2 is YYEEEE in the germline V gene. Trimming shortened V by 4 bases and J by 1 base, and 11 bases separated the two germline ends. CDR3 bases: TGTGCCAGCAGCCGGCCCGGCGGGAACACTGAAGCTTTCTTT. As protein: CASSRPGGNTEAFF.

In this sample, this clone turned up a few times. The CDR3 DNA reads as TGTGCCAGCAGCCAATTTGGTACGCAGTATTTT. This translates into CASSQFGTQYF. This chain connects TRBV14 to TRBJ2-3, with unresolved D. The CDR3 runs 11 residues. The V gene's germline CDR1 is SGHDN and CDR2 FVKESK. With 2 bases removed from V and 8 bases from J, the gap between germline ends came to 5 bases.

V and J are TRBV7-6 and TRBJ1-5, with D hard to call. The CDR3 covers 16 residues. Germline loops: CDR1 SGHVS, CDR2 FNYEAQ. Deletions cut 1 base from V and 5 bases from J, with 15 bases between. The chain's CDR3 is CASSLEAGTAYQPQHF. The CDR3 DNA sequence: TGTGCCAGCAGCTTAGAGGCCGGAACAGCCTATCAGCCCCAGCATTTT.

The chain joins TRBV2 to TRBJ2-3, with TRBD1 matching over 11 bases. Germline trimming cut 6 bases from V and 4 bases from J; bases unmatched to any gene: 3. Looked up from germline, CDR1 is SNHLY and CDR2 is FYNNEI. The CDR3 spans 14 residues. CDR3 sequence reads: CASSPGQGADTQYF. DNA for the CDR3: TGTGCCAGCAGCCCGGGACAGGGGGCAGATACGCAGTATTTT.

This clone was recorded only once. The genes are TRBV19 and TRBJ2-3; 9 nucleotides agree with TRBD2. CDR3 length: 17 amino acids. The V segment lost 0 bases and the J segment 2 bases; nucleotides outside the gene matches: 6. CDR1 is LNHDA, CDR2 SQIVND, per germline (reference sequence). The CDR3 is CASSIEGLAGITDTQYF. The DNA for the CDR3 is TGTGCCAGTAGTATAGAGGGTCTAGCGGGGATCACAGATACGCAGTATTTT.

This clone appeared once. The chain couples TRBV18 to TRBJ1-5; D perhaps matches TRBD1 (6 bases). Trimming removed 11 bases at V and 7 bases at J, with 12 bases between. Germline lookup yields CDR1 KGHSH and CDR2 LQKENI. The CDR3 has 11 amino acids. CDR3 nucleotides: TGTGCCTCAGGGGTGGGACAGCCCCAGCATTTT. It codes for CASGVGQPQHF.

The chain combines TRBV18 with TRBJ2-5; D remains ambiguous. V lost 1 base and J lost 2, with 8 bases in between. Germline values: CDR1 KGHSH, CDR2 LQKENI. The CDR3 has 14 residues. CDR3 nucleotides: TGTGCCAGCTCACCACTTACAGTTCAAGAGACCCAGTACTTC. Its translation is CASSPLTVQETQYF.

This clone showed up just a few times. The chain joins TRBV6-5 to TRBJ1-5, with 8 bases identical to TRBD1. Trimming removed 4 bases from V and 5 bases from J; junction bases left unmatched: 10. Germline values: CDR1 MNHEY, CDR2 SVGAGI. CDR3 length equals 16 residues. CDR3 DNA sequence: TGTGCCAGCAGTTCGCCGGACAGGGTTGTGTATCAGCCCCAGCATTTT. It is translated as CASSSPDRVVYQPQHF.